This T cell receptor (beta chain) was sequenced in a study of T cell repertoires in aging, cancer and after chemotherapy. Rearranged V-D-J TRB sequences were amplified with a mixed TRB-A/B primer pool. TCRdb processed the multiplex PCR reads anew with MiXCR; each CDR3 protein has one entry. The repertoire holds 2,500 to 3,500 distinct CDR3 sequences, with more than 20% as singletons. This clonotype was detected a few times. Peripheral blood genomic DNA, not sorted cells or RNA, was the template. With 4 bases removed from V and 0 bases from J, the gap between germline ends came to 16 bases. The CDR3 has 17 residues. Germline CDR1 and CDR2: MNHEY and SMNVEV (reference sequence).

Sample: blood. The clonotype comes from a human donor with a solid tumor. The rearrangement uses TRBV27 and TRBJ2-1; D might be TRBD2 (5 bases). CDR3 loop: CASSSFPPGSSYNEQFF. The CDR3 DNA reads TGTGCCAGCAGTTCCTTCCCGCCGGGGTCCTCCTACAATGAGCAGTTCTTC.